Described below is a single T cell receptor (beta chain) sequence and its context. The data originate from a study of blood T cell repertoires in COVID-19. Overall study: Sites across the United States, Italy and Spain contributed samples from acute and convalescent COVID-19.

How the authors handled the data: Reference gene primer amplification in the assay estimated nucleated cell counts. Sequencing was performed with immunoSEQ multiplex PCR; in TCRdb, only in-frame clones are kept and a portion is missing. The D gene and trimming were derived from the DNA, and the V and J assignments and clone size from that table. The sample has roughly 190,000 clones, under 85% seen once. The sequence was collected from a woman between 40 and 55 years old with acute or convalescent COVID-19. The source material was peripheral blood.

The CDR3 region is CASSGGRDTHQPQHF. For the CDR3, the DNA is TGTGCCAGTAGTGGGGGACGGGACACCCATCAGCCCCAGCATTTT. The V gene is TRBV19, the J gene TRBJ1-5; D might be TRBD1 (6 bases). The germline V and J ends were trimmed by 5 bases and 5 bases, with 16 bases remaining between them. CDR1 and CDR2 from the germline V gene are LNHDA and SQIVND (reference sequence). The length of the CDR3 is 15 residues.